These T cell receptor beta chains were read from a single sample in a study of persistence of HIV-infected CD4 T cells. Sequenced by immunoSEQ multiplex PCR; TCRdb stores in-frame clones only, minus some. This sample has about 40,000 clones, with about four fifths found just once. No antigen is known for these receptors. Material: CD4+ T cells sorted from PBMCs after roughly 19-hour stimulation, obtained from a patient who received antiretroviral therapy. Receptors were obtained from an adult man with HIV who was CMV-seropositive. CDR3s include the opening cysteine and the closing phenylalanine or tryptophan. A D gene is named only where the DNA matches it firmly. Size values are once, few and many counts, or a class for expanded clones, and some rows have none.

J gene	D gene	clone size	V gene	CDR3 protein	CDR3 DNA
TRBJ1-1	NA	NA	TRBV19	CASSIKQGSTVAEAFF	TGTGCCAGTAGTATAAAACAGGGTTCGACGGTTGCTGAAGCTTTCTTT
TRBJ1-1	NA	NA	TRBV15	CATNFQNEAFF	TGTGCCACCAACTTTCAGAATGAAGCTTTCTTT
TRBJ1-5	TRBD1	NA	TRBV2	CASSQGGQPQHF	TGTGCCAGCAGTCAGGGGGGTCAGCCCCAGCATTTT
TRBJ2-3	TRBD2	NA	TRBV10-3	CAISLGLVEADTQYF	TGTGCCATCAGCCTCGGACTAGTTGAGGCGGATACGCAGTATTTT
TRBJ2-1	TRBD2	NA	TRBV9	CASSVGLAGGSSYNEQFF	TGTGCCAGCAGCGTAGGACTAGCGGGGGGAAGCTCCTACAATGAGCAGTTCTTC
TRBJ1-1	NA	NA	TRBV12-3/TRBV12-4	CASSSGTEAFF	TGTGCCAGCAGTTCGGGCACTGAAGCTTTCTTT
TRBJ1-5	TRBD1	few	TRBV19	CASSPTGVGNQPQHF	TGTGCCAGTAGTCCGACAGGGGTGGGCAATCAGCCCCAGCATTTT
TRBJ2-3	NA	NA	TRBV19	CASSRWDTQYF	TGTGCCAGTAGCCGTTGGGATACGCAGTATTTT
TRBJ2-7	TRBD1	NA	TRBV18	CASSPRDRSYEQYF	TGTGCCAGCTCACCAAGGGACAGGAGCTACGAGCAGTACTTC
TRBJ1-2	NA	NA	TRBV20-1	CSAREDYGYTF	TGCAGTGCTAGAGAGGATTATGGCTACACCTTC
TRBJ1-3	NA	few	TRBV7-7	CASSPASGVNSGNTIYF	TGTGCCAGCAGCCCAGCGAGTGGGGTCAACTCTGGAAACACCATATATTTT
TRBJ1-1	NA	few	TRBV10-3	CAIRNSPNTEAFF	TGTGCCATCAGGAACTCCCCGAACACTGAAGCTTTCTTT
TRBJ1-2	NA	NA	TRBV25-1	CASSEAYGYTF	TGTGCCAGCAGTGAAGCCTATGGCTACACCTTC
TRBJ1-4	TRBD1	NA	TRBV5-1	CASNLAIGTGGEKLFF	TGCGCCAGCAACTTGGCTATAGGGACAGGGGGAGAAAAACTGTTTTTT
TRBJ2-2	TRBD1	NA	TRBV5-1	CASSSAGTGSGELFF	TGCGCCAGCAGCTCGGCCGGGACAGGGAGCGGGGAGCTGTTTTTT
TRBJ2-1	NA	NA	TRBV11-3	CASSLRREGSEQFF	TGTGCCAGCAGCTTAAGGCGCGAAGGGAGCGAGCAGTTCTTC
TRBJ1-1	NA	NA	TRBV18	CASSPRNTEAFF	TGTGCCAGCTCACCAAGGAACACTGAAGCTTTCTTT
TRBJ2-3	TRBD2	few	TRBV9	CASSTGTSGGRTDTQYF	TGTGCCAGCAGCACCGGGACTAGCGGGGGCCGCACAGATACGCAGTATTTT
TRBJ2-7	TRBD2	NA	TRBV10-3	CAISDRTSTIEQYF	TGTGCCATCAGTGATAGGACTAGTACGATCGAGCAGTACTTC
TRBJ1-5	NA	NA	TRBV18	CASSSGGDQPQHF	TGTGCCAGCTCCTCGGGGGGGGATCAGCCCCAGCATTTT
TRBJ1-1	NA	NA	TRBV4-2	CASSQEASGGAFF	TGTGCCAGCAGCCAAGAAGCGTCAGGAGGGGCTTTCTTT
TRBJ2-7	TRBD2	NA	TRBV4-2	CASSQDLAGAAYEQYF	TGTGCCAGCAGCCAGGATCTAGCGGGCGCGGCCTACGAGCAGTACTTC
TRBJ2-5	NA	NA	TRBV12-3/TRBV12-4	CASTVMGTQYF	TGTGCCAGCACCGTGATGGGGACCCAGTACTTC
TRBJ2-1	NA	NA	TRBV7-9	CASSLGYTAGEQFF	TGTGCCAGCAGCTTGGGCTATACGGCAGGTGAGCAGTTCTTC
TRBJ2-7	TRBD1	NA	TRBV20-1	CSQGAREQYF	TGCAGTCAGGGGGCGCGGGAGCAGTACTTC
TRBJ2-1	NA	once	TRBV24-1	CATSDPGYGRNEQFF	TGTGCCACCAGTGATCCCGGATATGGGAGGAATGAGCAGTTCTTC
TRBJ1-4	NA	NA	TRBV18	CASSSNREGEKLFF	TGTGCCAGCTCATCAAACAGGGAGGGGGAAAAACTGTTTTTT
TRBJ1-2	TRBD1	few	TRBV5-4	CASSSGVEGAVSGYTF	TGTGCCAGCAGCTCGGGGGTAGAGGGGGCAGTATCTGGCTACACCTTC
TRBJ2-7	NA	NA	TRBV7-2	CASNDPFGAYEQYF	TGTGCCAGCAACGACCCCTTCGGCGCCTACGAGCAGTACTTC
TRBJ2-2	TRBD2	NA	TRBV25-1	CASTSGRGAGELFF	TGTGCCAGCACTAGCGGGAGGGGTGCCGGGGAGCTGTTTTTT
TRBJ1-1	NA	NA	TRBV2	CASSERGMNTEAFF	TGTGCCAGCAGTGAAAGGGGCATGAACACTGAAGCTTTCTTT
TRBJ2-2	NA	NA	TRBV6-2/TRBV6-3	CASTPLGVGDTGELFF	TGTGCCAGCACCCCGTTAGGGGTAGGAGACACCGGGGAGCTGTTTTTT
TRBJ2-1	NA	NA	TRBV19	CASSIGTGQKYNEQFF	TGTGCCAGTAGTATAGGAACAGGACAAAAGTACAATGAGCAGTTCTTC
TRBJ1-2	TRBD1	NA	TRBV10-3	CAIRAGGGTGRSMNTF	TGTGCCATCAGGGCAGGGGGGGGGACAGGGAGATCGATGAACACCTTC
TRBJ1-5	NA	NA	TRBV15	CATSLPSQPQHF	TGTGCCACCAGTCTCCCCAGCCAGCCCCAGCATTTT
TRBJ1-1	NA	NA	TRBV7-2	CASSLFGAGNTEAFF	TGTGCCAGCAGCCTCTTCGGGGCGGGGAACACTGAAGCTTTCTTT
TRBJ2-5	NA	NA	TRBV5-1	CASSLGEARRQETQYF	TGCGCCAGCAGCTTGGGAGAGGCTCGCCGTCAAGAGACCCAGTACTTC
TRBJ1-2	NA	NA	TRBV19	CASSIDYTRALHGYTF	TGTGCCAGTAGTATAGATTATACTCGGGCCCTCCATGGCTACACCTTC
TRBJ1-3	NA	NA	TRBV6-6	CAGRGSSGNTIYF	TGTGCCGGCAGGGGATCCTCTGGAAACACCATATATTTT
TRBJ1-1	NA	NA	TRBV18	CASSLRGNTEAFF	TGTGCCAGCTCCCTCAGGGGGAACACTGAAGCTTTCTTT
TRBJ1-5	NA	NA	TRBV5-1	CASSSSGASGQPQHF	TGCGCCAGCAGCTCAAGTGGGGCATCAGGGCAGCCCCAGCATTTT
TRBJ2-7	NA	few	TRBV9	CASSVARQGRVYEQYF	TGTGCCAGCAGCGTAGCTCGGCAGGGGCGGGTCTACGAGCAGTACTTC
TRBJ1-5	NA	NA	TRBV4-1	CASSQVTAFGSQHF	TGCGCCAGCAGCCAAGTTACCGCCTTCGGTTCCCAGCATTTT
TRBJ1-2	TRBD1	NA	TRBV6-5	CASRRTGEAYGYTF	TGTGCCAGCAGAAGGACAGGGGAGGCCTATGGCTACACCTTC
TRBJ1-1	NA	NA	TRBV5-1	CASSIQGAEAFF	TGCGCCAGCAGCATACAGGGTGCGGAAGCTTTCTTT
TRBJ2-6	NA	NA	TRBV24-1	CATTPSRGTSSGANVLTF	TGTGCCACCACCCCGTCGAGGGGGACCTCTTCTGGGGCCAACGTCCTGACTTTC
TRBJ2-1	NA	NA	TRBV18	CASSTSSSYNEQFF	TGTGCCAGCTCGACGAGTAGCTCCTACAATGAGCAGTTCTTC
TRBJ1-5	NA	once	TRBV19	CASRGGQSNQPQHF	TGTGCCAGTCGGGGGGGGCAAAGCAATCAGCCCCAGCATTTT
TRBJ1-1	NA	NA	TRBV3-1/TRBV3-2	CASSQDRGLGAFF	TGTGCCAGCAGCCAAGATCGTGGTTTGGGAGCTTTCTTT
TRBJ1-1	NA	NA	TRBV27	CASSSGLWGTEAFF	TGTGCCAGCAGTTCGGGCCTCTGGGGAACTGAAGCTTTCTTT
TRBJ2-6	NA	NA	TRBV19	CASRDGGFLGANVLTF	TGTGCCAGCCGGGACGGAGGATTTCTCGGGGCCAACGTCCTGACTTTC
TRBJ2-5	NA	once	TRBV11-3	CASSPSAGSETQYF	TGTGCCAGCAGCCCATCGGCGGGGTCGGAGACCCAGTACTTC
TRBJ2-7	NA	once	TRBV6-5	CASSYSQYGRTYEQYF	TGTGCCAGCAGTTACTCTCAGTATGGCAGGACCTACGAGCAGTACTTC
TRBJ2-1	NA	few	TRBV19	CASSIARQVNNEQFF	TGTGCCAGTAGTATAGCGAGACAGGTCAACAATGAGCAGTTCTTC
TRBJ2-7	NA	NA	TRBV5-4	CASSLVGYEQYF	TGTGCCAGCAGCTTGGTGGGGTACGAGCAGTACTTC
TRBJ1-2	NA	NA	TRBV5-4	CASSLVIRGANYGYTF	TGTGCCAGCAGCTTGGTCATCAGGGGAGCTAACTATGGCTACACCTTC
TRBJ2-7	TRBD1	NA	TRBV6-5	CATMGVRGNGYEQYF	TGTGCCACCATGGGGGTCAGGGGGAATGGATACGAGCAGTACTTC
TRBJ1-2	NA	NA	TRBV10-3	CAISESRNLNYGYTF	TGTGCCATCAGTGAGTCTCGAAATCTTAACTATGGCTACACCTTC
TRBJ1-1	TRBD1	NA	TRBV10-3	CAIRGQLSTEAFF	TGTGCCATCAGGGGACAGTTAAGCACTGAAGCTTTCTTT
TRBJ2-5	TRBD1	NA	TRBV2	CASSRTGTGGIQETQYF	TGTGCCAGCAGTCGGACCGGGACAGGGGGCATCCAAGAGACCCAGTACTTC